The entry that follows covers one T cell receptor beta chain sequence. The protocol was immunoSEQ multiplex PCR, while the TCRdb copy is restricted to in-frame clones and leaves out a portion. The sample lists hundreds of thousands of clones, more than 80% occurring once. The data belong to a study of Ad26.COV2.S vaccination and SARS-CoV-2 variants. Indicated treatment: some 19 received Ad26.COV2.S at low or high dose, single or two shots; 5 received placebo; per-sample allocation not given. Sampling occurred on day 63 after the first vaccine or placebo injection. The receptor's source is a person between 18 and 59 years old who received the Ad26.COV2.S COVID-19 vaccine or a placebo. The source material was peripheral blood, sampled in a trial of Ad26.COV2.S vaccine versus placebo.

CDR3 sequence (DNA): TGTGCCAGCAGCTTAATAAGATTGGGTGGCTACACCTTC. Its protein product is CASSLIRLGGYTF. The chain links TRBV5-4 to TRBJ1-2; no clear D. CDR3 length equals 13 residues. V lost 2 bases and J 7 bases, leaving 12 bases between the germline ends. Looked up from germline, CDR1 is SGHNT and CDR2 is YYREEE (reference sequence).